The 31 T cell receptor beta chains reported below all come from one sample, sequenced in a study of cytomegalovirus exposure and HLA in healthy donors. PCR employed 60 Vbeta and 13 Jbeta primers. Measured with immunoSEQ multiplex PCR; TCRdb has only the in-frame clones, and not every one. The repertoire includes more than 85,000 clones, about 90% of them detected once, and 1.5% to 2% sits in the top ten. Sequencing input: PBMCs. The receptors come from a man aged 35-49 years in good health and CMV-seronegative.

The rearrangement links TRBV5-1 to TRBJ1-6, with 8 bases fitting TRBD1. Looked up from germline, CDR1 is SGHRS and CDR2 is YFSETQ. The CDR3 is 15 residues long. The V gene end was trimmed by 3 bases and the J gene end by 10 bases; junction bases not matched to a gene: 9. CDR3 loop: CASSSRQGPTSPLHF. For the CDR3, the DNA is TGCGCCAGCAGCTCAAGACAGGGGCCGACCTCACCCCTCCACTTT.

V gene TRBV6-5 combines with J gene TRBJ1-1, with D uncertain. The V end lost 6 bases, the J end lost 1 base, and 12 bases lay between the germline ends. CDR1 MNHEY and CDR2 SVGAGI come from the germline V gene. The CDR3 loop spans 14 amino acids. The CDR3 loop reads CASSILRGNTEAFF. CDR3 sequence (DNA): TGTGCCAGCAGCATCCTTCGGGGGAACACTGAAGCTTTCTTT.

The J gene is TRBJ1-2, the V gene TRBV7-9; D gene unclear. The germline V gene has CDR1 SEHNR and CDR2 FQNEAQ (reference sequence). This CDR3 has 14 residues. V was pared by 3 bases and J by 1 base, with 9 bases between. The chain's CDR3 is CASSFSGSNYGYTF. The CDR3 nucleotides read TGTGCCAGCAGCTTTTCCGGGAGTAACTATGGCTACACCTTC.

The DNA of the CDR3 is TGTGCCAGCAGCTTCAGCGTTTATGGCTACACCTTC. Translating it yields CASSFSVYGYTF. The J gene is TRBJ1-2, the V gene TRBV5-6, with D hard to call. The V gene lost 2 bases and the J gene lost 5 bases, with 7 bases spanning the gap. Germline values: CDR1 SGHDT, CDR2 YYEEEE. The CDR3 has 12 residues.

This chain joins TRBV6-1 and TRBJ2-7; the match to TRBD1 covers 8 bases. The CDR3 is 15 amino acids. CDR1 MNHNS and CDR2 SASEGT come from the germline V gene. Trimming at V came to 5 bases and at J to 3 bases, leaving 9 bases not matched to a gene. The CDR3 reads CASSPGQGRGYEQYF. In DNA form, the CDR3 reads TGTGCCAGCAGTCCTGGACAGGGCAGGGGCTACGAGCAGTACTTC.

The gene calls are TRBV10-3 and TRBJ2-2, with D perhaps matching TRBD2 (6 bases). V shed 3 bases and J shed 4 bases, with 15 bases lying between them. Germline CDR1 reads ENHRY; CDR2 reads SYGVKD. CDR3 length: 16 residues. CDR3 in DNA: TGTGCCATCAGTGACCCTGGGGGGAGGAGCACCGGGGAGCTGTTTTTT. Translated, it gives CAISDPGGRSTGELFF.

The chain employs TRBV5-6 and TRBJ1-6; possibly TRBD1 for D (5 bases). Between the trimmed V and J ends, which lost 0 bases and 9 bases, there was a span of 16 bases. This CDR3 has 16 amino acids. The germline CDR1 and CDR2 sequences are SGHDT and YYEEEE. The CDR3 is CASSLEGFARGSPLHF. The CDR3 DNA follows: TGTGCCAGCAGCTTGGAAGGGTTTGCTAGGGGTTCACCCCTCCACTTT.

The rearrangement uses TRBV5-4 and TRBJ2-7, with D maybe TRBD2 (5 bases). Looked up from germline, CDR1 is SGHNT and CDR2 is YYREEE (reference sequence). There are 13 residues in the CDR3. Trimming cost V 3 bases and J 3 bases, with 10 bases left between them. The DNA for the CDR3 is TGTGCCAGCAGCTCCCGGAGCGGCTACGAGCAGTACTTC. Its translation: CASSSRSGYEQYF.

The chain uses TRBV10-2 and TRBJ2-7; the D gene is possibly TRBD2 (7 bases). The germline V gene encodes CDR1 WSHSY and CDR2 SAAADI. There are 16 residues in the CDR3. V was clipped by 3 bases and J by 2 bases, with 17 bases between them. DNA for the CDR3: TGCGCCAGCAGTGACTTCCAGGGGAGGGGGGCCTACGAGCAGTACTTC. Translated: CASSDFQGRGAYEQYF.

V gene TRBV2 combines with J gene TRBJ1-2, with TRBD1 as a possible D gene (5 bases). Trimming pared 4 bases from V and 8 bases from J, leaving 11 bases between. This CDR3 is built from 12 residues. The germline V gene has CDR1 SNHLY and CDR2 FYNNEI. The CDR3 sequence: CASSAGARGYTF. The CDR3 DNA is TGTGCCAGCAGTGCTGGGGCGAGGGGCTACACCTTC.

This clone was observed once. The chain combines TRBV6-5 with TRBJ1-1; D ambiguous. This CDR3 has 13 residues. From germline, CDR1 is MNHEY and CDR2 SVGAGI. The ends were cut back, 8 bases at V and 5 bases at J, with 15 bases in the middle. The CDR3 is CASRQAQWTEAFF. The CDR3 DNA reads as TGTGCCAGCCGCCAGGCCCAGTGGACTGAAGCTTTCTTT.

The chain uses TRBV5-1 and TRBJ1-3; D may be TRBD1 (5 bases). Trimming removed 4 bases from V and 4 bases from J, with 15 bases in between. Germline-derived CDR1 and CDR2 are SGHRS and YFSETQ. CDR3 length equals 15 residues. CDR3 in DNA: TGCGCCAGCAGCCTAGACAGCCGCCCGGGAAACACCATATATTTT. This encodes CASSLDSRPGNTIYF.

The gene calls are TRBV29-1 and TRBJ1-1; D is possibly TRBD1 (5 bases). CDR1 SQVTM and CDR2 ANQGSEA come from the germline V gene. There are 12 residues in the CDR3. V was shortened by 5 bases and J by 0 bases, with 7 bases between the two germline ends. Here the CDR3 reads CSVMTVNTEAFF. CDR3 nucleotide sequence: TGCAGCGTTATGACAGTGAACACTGAAGCTTTCTTT.

The CDR3 spells CASATGQPNTEAFF. The DNA for the CDR3 is TGCGCCAGCGCCACGGGACAGCCAAACACTGAAGCTTTCTTT. V is TRBV5-1 and J is TRBJ1-1; 7 nucleotides agree with TRBD1. Germline V gives CDR1 SGHRS, CDR2 YFSETQ. V was clipped by 7 bases and J by 2 bases; unmatched bases: 8. The CDR3 consists of 14 residues.

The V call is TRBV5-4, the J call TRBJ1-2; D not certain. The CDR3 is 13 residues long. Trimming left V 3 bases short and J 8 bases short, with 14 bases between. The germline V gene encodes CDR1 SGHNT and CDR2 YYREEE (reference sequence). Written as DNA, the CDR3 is TGTGCCAGCAGCTCCCAGACAAGTCTCGGCTACACCTTC. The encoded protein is CASSSQTSLGYTF.

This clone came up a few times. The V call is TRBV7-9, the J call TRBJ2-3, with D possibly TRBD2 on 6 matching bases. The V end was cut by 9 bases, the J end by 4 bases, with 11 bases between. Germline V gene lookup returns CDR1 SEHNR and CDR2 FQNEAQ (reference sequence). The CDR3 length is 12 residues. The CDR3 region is CASSPSADTQYF. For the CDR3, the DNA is TGTGCCAGTAGCCCTAGCGCAGATACGCAGTATTTT. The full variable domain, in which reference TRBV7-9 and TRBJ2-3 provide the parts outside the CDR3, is DTGVSQNPRHKITKRGQNVTFRCDPISEHNRLYWYRQTLGQGPEFLTYFQNEAQLEKSRLLSDRFSAERPKGSFSTLEIQRTEQGDSAMYLCASSPSADTQYFGPGTRLTVL.

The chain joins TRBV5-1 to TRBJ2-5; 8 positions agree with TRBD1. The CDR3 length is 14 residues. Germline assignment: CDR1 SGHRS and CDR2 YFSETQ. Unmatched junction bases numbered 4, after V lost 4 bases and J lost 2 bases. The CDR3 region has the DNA TGCGCCAGCAGCCCCAACAGGGGGCAAGAGACCCAGTACTTC. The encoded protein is CASSPNRGQETQYF.

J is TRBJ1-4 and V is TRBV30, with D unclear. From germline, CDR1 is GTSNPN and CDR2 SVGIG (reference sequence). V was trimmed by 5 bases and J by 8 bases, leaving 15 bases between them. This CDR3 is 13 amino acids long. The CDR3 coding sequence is TGTGCCTGGGACCCCAACTCGGGAGAAAAACTGTTTTTT. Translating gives CAWDPNSGEKLFF.

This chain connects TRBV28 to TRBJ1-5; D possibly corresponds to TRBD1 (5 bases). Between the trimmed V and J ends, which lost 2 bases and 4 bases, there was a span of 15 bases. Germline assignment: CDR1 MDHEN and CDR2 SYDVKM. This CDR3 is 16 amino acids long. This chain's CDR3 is CASSLGGAVNNQPQHF. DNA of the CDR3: TGTGCCAGCAGTTTAGGTGGGGCAGTGAATAATCAGCCCCAGCATTTT.

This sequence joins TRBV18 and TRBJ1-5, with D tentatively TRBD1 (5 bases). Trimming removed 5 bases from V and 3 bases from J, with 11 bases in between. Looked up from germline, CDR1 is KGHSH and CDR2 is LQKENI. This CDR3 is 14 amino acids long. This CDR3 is CASSTNRSNQPQHF. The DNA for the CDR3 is TGTGCCAGCTCAACGAACAGGTCCAATCAGCCCCAGCATTTT.

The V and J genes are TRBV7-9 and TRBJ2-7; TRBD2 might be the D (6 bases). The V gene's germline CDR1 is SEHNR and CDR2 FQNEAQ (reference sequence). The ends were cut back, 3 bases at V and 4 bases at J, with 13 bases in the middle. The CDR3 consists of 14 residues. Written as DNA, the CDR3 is TGTGCCAGCAGCTTTGGGGGGTATACTTACGAGCAGTACTTC. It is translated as CASSFGGYTYEQYF.

The CDR3 DNA is TGCGCCAGCAGCTTGGAGGGGTACGGGGAGCTGTTTTTT. Its translation: CASSLEGYGELFF. The V and J genes are TRBV5-1 and TRBJ2-2; a weak D match, TRBD1 (5 bases). The CDR3 has 13 residues. V was pared by 0 bases and J by 7 bases, with 7 bases between. The germline CDR1 and CDR2 sequences are SGHRS and YFSETQ.

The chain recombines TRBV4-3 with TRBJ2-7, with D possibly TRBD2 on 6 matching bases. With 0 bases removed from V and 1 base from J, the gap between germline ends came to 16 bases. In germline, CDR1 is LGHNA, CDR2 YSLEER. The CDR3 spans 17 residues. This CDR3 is CASSQDVRTGVSYEQYF. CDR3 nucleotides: TGCGCCAGCAGCCAAGATGTAAGGACGGGGGTTTCCTACGAGCAGTACTTC.

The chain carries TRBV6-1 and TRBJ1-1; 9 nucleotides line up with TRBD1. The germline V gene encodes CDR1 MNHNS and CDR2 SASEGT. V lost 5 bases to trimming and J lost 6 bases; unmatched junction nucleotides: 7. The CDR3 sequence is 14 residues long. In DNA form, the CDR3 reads TGTGCCAGCAGTCCCGGGACAGGGCCCTCTGAAGCTTTCTTT. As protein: CASSPGTGPSEAFF.

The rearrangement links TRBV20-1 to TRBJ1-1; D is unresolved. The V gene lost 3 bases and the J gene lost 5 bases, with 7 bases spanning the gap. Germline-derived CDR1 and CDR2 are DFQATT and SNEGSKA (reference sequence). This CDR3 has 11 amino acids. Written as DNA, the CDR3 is TGCAGTGCTAGTCCCGTAACTGAAGCTTTCTTT. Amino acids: CSASPVTEAFF.

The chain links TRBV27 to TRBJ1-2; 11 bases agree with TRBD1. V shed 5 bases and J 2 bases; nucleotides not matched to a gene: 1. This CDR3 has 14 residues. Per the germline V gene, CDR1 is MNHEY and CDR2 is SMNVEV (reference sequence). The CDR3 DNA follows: TGTGCCAGCAGTCGGACAGGGGGCAACTATGGCTACACCTTC. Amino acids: CASSRTGGNYGYTF.

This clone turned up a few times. CDR3: CASSFGGVGSGANVLTF. In nucleotides, the CDR3 is TGTGCCAGCAGCTTTGGCGGCGTAGGCTCTGGGGCCAACGTCCTGACTTTC. This chain links TRBV5-4 with TRBJ2-6; D is uncertain. CDR3 length equals 17 residues. Germline CDR1 SGHNT, CDR2 YYREEE (reference sequence). The ends were cut back, 2 bases at V and 0 bases at J, with 12 bases in the middle.

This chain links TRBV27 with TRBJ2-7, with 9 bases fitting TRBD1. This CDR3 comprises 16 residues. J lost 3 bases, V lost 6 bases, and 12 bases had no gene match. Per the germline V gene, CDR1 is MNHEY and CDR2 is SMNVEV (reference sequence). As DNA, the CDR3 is TGTGCCAGCAGACCGGGACAGGGAATAGGTAGCTACGAGCAGTACTTC. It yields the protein CASRPGQGIGSYEQYF.

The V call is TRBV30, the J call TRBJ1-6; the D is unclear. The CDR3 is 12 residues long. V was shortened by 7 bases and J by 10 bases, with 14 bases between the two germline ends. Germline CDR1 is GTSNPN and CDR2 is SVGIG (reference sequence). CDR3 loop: CALAVGVSPLHF. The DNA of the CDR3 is TGTGCCTTGGCGGTCGGTGTCTCACCCCTCCACTTT.

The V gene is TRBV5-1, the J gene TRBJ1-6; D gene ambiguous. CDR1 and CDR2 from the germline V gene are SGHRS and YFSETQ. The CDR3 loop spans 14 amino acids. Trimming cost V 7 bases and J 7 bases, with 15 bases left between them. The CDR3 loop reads CASSAARINSPLHF. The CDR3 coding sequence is TGCGCCAGCTCGGCGGCGCGGATCAATTCACCCCTCCACTTT.

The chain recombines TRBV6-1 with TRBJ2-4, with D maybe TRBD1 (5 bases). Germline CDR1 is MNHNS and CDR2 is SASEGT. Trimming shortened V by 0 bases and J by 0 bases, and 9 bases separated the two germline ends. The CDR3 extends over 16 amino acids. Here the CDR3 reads CASSEAGLVAKNIQYF. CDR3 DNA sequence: TGTGCCAGCAGTGAAGCGGGGCTAGTAGCCAAAAACATTCAGTACTTC.